The clone carrying this T cell receptor (beta chain) was seen at least ten times. Germline CDR1 is DFQATT and CDR2 is SNEGSKA (reference sequence). V shed 0 bases and J shed 1 base, with 12 bases lying between them. The CDR3 has 15 amino acids. The data are from a study of T-cell reconstitution after alpha-beta-depleted transplantation in children. Unique molecular identifiers were incorporated into the prepared TCRbeta library. TCRdb redid the calling of the PCR reads with MiXCR, one entry per CDR3 protein. The repertoire holds about 640,000 distinct CDR3 sequences, with approximately 16% as singletons.

The TCR originated in a human donor who donated a stem cell graft to a child with acute myeloid leukemia. This chain joins TRBV20-1 and TRBJ1-1; D uncertain. Specimen: PBMCs from the stem cell graft donor, collected from the stem cell graft. CDR3 sequence reads: CSAREWRGGNTEAFF. For the CDR3, the DNA is TGCAGTGCTAGAGAATGGCGGGGTGGGAACACTGAAGCTTTCTTT.